This T cell receptor (beta chain) was sequenced for a study of T cell changes during pregnancy in multiple sclerosis. This CDR3 has 16 amino acids. Trimming took off 0 bases at V and 0 bases at J, with 11 bases between the two ends. CDR1 and CDR2 from the germline V gene are LNHDA and SQIVND (reference sequence). Assay used: immunoSEQ multiplex PCR; TCRdb lists only in-frame clones, some missing. The profile shows 45,000 to 50,000 clones, around 94% of them singletons. Specimen: CD4+ T cells from peripheral blood mononuclear cells, collected in the second trimester of pregnancy. This TCR derives from a female donor in good health, enrolled as a control in a pregnancy study. The chain carries TRBV19 and TRBJ1-2; D is perhaps TRBD1 (6 bases). CDR3 amino acids: CASSIDGTGSNYGYTF. The CDR3 DNA sequence: TGTGCCAGTAGTATAGACGGCACAGGGTCTAACTATGGCTACACCTTC.